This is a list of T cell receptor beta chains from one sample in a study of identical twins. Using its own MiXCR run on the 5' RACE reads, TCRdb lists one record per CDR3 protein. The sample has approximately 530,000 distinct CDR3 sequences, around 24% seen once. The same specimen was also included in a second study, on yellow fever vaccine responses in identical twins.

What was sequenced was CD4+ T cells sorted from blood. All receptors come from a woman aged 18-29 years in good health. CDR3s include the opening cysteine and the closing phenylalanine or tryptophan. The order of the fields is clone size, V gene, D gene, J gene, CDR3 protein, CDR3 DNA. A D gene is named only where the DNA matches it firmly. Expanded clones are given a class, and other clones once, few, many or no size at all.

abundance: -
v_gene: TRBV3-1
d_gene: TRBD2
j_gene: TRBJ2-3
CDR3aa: CASSQDWFTSGGAGDTQYF
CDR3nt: TGTGCCAGCAGCCAAGATTGGTTTACTAGCGGGGGGGCTGGAGATACGCAGTATTTT

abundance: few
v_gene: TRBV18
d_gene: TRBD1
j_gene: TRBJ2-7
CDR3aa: CASSRGGNLYEQYF
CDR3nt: TGTGCCAGCTCACGAGGGGGCAATTTATACGAGCAGTACTTC

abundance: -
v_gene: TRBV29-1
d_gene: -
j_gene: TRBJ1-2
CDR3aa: CSVAGSHGYTF
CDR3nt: TGCAGCGTTGCAGGGTCCCATGGCTACACCTTC

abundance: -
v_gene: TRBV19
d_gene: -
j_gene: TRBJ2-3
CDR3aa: CASSIVLRRTDTQYF
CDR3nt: TGTGCCAGTAGTATAGTCCTTCGACGCACAGATACGCAGTATTTT

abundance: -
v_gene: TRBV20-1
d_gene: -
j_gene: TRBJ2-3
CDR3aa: CSAKRGGGPDTQYF
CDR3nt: TGCAGTGCGAAAAGGGGGGGGGGCCCAGATACGCAGTATTTT

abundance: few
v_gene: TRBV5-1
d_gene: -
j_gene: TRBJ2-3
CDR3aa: CASSLGSVAPTDTQYF
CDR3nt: TGCGCCAGCAGCTTGGGGTCGGTGGCCCCCACAGATACGCAGTATTTT

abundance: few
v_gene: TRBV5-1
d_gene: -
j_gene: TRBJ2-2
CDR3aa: CASSPHQGNTGELFF
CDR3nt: TGCGCCAGCAGCCCCCACCAGGGTAACACCGGGGAGCTGTTTTTT

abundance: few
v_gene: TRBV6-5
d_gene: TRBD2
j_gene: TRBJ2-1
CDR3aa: CASRSLAGGYHEQFF
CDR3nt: TGTGCCAGCAGAAGCCTAGCGGGGGGCTACCATGAGCAGTTCTTC

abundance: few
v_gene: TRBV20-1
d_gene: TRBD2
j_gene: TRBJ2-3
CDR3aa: CSASIAGVIPRTDTQYF
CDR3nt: TGCAGTGCTAGTATTGCGGGGGTAATCCCACGCACAGATACGCAGTATTTT

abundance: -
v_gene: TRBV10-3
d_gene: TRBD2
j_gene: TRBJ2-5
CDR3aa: CAISESSGQETQYF
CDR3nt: TGTGCCATCAGTGAGTCTAGCGGGCAAGAGACCCAGTACTTC

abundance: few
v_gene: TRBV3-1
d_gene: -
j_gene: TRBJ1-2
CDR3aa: CASSQDLDSNGYTF
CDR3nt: TGTGCCAGCAGCCAAGATCTAGATAGCAATGGCTACACCTTC

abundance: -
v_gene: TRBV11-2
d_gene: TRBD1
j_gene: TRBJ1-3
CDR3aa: CASSLGFARTGTGNTIYF
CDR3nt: TGTGCCAGCAGCTTAGGATTCGCCCGGACAGGGACTGGAAACACCATATATTTT

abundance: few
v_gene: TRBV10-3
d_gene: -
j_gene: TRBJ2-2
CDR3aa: CAISDRGELFF
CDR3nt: TGTGCCATCAGTGACCGCGGGGAGCTGTTTTTT

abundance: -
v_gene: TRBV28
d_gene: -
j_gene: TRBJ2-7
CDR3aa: CASSDMTGKKSYEQYF
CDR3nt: TGTGCCAGCAGCGACATGACAGGCAAAAAGTCCTACGAGCAGTACTTC

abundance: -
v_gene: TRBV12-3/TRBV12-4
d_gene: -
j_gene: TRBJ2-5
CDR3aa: CASSLIRSPGETQYF
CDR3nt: TGTGCCAGCAGTTTAATTAGATCTCCAGGAGAGACCCAGTACTTC

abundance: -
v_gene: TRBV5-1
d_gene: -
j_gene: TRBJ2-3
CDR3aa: CASLLGGVGTDTQYF
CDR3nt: TGCGCCAGCCTCCTCGGGGGAGTTGGCACAGATACGCAGTATTTT

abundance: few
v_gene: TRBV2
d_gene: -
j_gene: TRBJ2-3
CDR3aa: CASKSRGTDTQYF
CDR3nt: TGTGCCAGCAAGAGCAGGGGCACAGATACGCAGTATTTT

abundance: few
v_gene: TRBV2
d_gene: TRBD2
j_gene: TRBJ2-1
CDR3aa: CASTKLAGSYNEQFF
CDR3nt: TGTGCCAGCACCAAACTAGCGGGAAGCTACAATGAGCAGTTCTTC

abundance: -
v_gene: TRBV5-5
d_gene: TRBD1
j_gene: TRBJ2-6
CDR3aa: CASSLRGQESGANVLTF
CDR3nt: TGTGCCAGCAGCTTGAGGGGGCAAGAGTCTGGGGCCAACGTCCTGACTTTC

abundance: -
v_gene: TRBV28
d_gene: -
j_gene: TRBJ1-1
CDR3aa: CASSLYISEAFF
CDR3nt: TGTGCCAGCAGTTTATATATTTCTGAAGCTTTCTTT

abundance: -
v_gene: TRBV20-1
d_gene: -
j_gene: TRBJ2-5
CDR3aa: CSARDRGTRETQYF
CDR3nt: TGCAGTGCTAGAGATCGTGGTACCCGGGAGACCCAGTACTTC

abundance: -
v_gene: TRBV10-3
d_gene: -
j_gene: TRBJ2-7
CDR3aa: CAISEPGEQYF
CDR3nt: TGTGCCATCAGTGAGCCCGGCGAGCAGTACTTC

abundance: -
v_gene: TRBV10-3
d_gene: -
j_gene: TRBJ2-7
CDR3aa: CAISQTYEQYF
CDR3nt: TGTGCCATCAGCCAGACCTACGAGCAGTACTTC

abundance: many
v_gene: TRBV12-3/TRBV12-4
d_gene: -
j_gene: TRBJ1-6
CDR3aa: CASTPGRHNSPLHF
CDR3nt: TGTGCCAGCACCCCGGGACGGCATAATTCACCCCTCCACTTT

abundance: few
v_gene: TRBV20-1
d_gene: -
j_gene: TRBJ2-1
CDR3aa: CSVPPAGDNEQFF
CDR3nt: TGCAGTGTTCCCCCGGCAGGTGACAATGAGCAGTTCTTC

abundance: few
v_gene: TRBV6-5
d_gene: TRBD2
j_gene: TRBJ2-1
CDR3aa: CASSSWGGSYNEQFF
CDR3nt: TGTGCCAGCAGTTCCTGGGGGGGATCCTACAATGAGCAGTTCTTC

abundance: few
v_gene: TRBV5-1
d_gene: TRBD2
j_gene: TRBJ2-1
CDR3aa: CASRAGGTSGGYSEQFF
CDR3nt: TGCGCCAGCCGGGCGGGAGGAACTAGCGGGGGATATAGTGAGCAGTTCTTC

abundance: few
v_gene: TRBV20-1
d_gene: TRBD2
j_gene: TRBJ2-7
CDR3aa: CSARPYGLAGNEQYF
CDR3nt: TGCAGTGCTAGACCCTATGGACTAGCGGGAAACGAGCAGTACTTC

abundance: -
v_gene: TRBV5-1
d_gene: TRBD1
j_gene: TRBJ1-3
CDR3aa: CASTKGQGGSGNTIYF
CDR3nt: TGCGCCAGCACAAAGGGACAGGGTGGGTCTGGAAACACCATATATTTT

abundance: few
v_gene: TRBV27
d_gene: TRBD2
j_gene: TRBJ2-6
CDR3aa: CASRVAGSSGANVLTF
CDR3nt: TGTGCCAGCAGGGTAGCGGGGAGCTCTGGGGCCAACGTCCTGACTTTC

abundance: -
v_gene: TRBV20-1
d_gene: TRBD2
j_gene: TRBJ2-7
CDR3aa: CSARVTSGGSYEQYF
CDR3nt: TGCAGTGCTAGAGTGACTAGCGGGGGCTCCTACGAGCAGTACTTC

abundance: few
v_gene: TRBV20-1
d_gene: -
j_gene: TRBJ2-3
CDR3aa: CSARGTLGLARGTDTQYF
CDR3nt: TGCAGTGCTAGAGGCACCCTCGGGCTAGCTAGGGGCACAGATACGCAGTATTTT

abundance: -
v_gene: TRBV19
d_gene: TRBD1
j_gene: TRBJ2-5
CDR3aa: CASSTLPGTGSRETQYF
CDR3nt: TGTGCCAGTAGTACGCTTCCGGGGACAGGGTCCCGGGAGACCCAGTACTTC

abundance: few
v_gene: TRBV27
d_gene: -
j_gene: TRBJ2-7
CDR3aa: CASSRGTNSYEQYF
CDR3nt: TGTGCCAGCAGCCGTGGGACGAATTCCTACGAGCAGTACTTC

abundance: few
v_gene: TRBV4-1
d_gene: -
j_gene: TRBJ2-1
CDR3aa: CASSQDSTTRSYNEQFF
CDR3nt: TGCGCCAGCAGCCAAGATAGTACGACTCGGAGTTACAATGAGCAGTTCTTC